The clone carrying this T cell receptor (beta chain) was detected only a few times. Stimulators, approximately 200,000 irradiated and violet-dye-labeled cells, were plated with approximately 200,000 CFSE-labeled responder cells. Once the reaction had ended, proliferating CFSE-low CD3+CD4+ and CD3+CD8+ responders were sorted. These data are taken from a study of graft-versus-host responses after intestinal transplantation. Study-wide background: Transplants were multivisceral, liver-intestinal, or isolated intestinal.

The assay was immunoSEQ multiplex PCR, and TCRdb's table has in-frame clones only and misses some. This sample carries fewer than 15,000 clones, 33% of them seen once, and the ten largest clones take about 2%. CDR3 length equals 17 residues. Trimming took off 0 bases at V and 3 bases at J, with 12 bases between the two ends. Germline V gene sequence: CDR1 LGHNA, CDR2 YSLEER. The sequencing here drew on alloreactive CD8+ T cells from a mixed lymphocyte reaction culture, taken before intestinal transplant. The subset denotes: CFSE-low proliferating T cells sorted from approximately six-day pre-transplant mixed lymphocyte reaction (GvH or HvG direction). V gene TRBV4-3 combines with J gene TRBJ2-6; possible D gene TRBD2, 6 bases. This TCR derives from a human patient who received an intestinal transplant. The CDR3 region is CASSQDRAGGGANVLTF. The CDR3 DNA is TGCGCCAGCAGCCAAGATCGTGCCGGGGGTGGGGCCAACGTCCTGACTTTC.